These 18 T cell receptor beta chains originate from one sample sequenced in a study of blood T cells in healthy people across ages. Primed by a sample-barcoded 5' primer and a J-beta primer mix, a second PCR proceeded for about 6 to 12 cycles. TCRdb called the 5' RACE reads again in MiXCR, with one record for every CDR3 protein. The table records approximately 1.5 million distinct CDR3 sequences, approximately 32% of them present only once. Sequenced input: blood. These receptors were taken from a woman in her twenties or thirties in good health.

This clonotype was seen repeatedly, ten times or more. This chain joins TRBV9 and TRBJ2-4, with TRBD1 identical over 8 bases. Germline V gene lookup returns CDR1 SGDLS and CDR2 YYNGEE. With V trimmed by 7 bases and J by 1 base, 16 bases remained unmatched. The CDR3 contains 18 residues. The DNA for the CDR3 is TGTGCCAGCCTCCCCCGGGACAGGTGTCTTCCGGCCAAAAACATTCAGTACTTC. This sequence encodes CASLPRDRCLPAKNIQYF. The entire variable domain, with the rest obtained from reference TRBV9 and TRBJ2-4, is as follows: DSGVTQTPKHLITATGQRVTLRCSPRSGDLSVYWYQQSLDQGLQFLIQYYNGEERAKGNILERFSAQQFPDLHSELNLSSLELGDSALYFCASLPRDRCLPAKNIQYFGAGTRLSVL.

This clonotype has a handful of counts. The genes are TRBV12-3 or TRBV12-4 and TRBJ1-5; D remains ambiguous. The CDR3 runs 15 residues. The V end lost 5 bases, the J end lost 0 bases, and 11 bases lay between the germline ends. This chain's CDR3 is CASSTPDDSNQPQHF. CDR3 nucleotides: TGTGCCAGCAGTACACCGGACGATAGCAATCAGCCCCAGCATTTT.

The chain carries TRBV14 and TRBJ2-5; D is ambiguous. Deletions cut 2 bases from V and 5 bases from J, with 9 bases between. The CDR3 sequence is 13 residues long. Per germline, CDR1 SGHDN and CDR2 FVKESK. The CDR3 region has the DNA TGTGCCAGCAGCCAACCCTTGGGGGAGACCCAGTACTTC. Encoded protein: CASSQPLGETQYF.

The chain joins TRBV28 to TRBJ2-7; a possible D gene is TRBD1 (6 bases). The DNA end is more similar to TRBJ2-5, so the J call may be wrong. The CDR3 length is 13 residues. Germline assignment: CDR1 MDHEN and CDR2 SYDVKM. The CDR3 loop reads CASSSGQGRTQYF. The DNA for the CDR3 is TGTGCCAGCAGTTCGGGGCAGGGGAGGACCCAGTACTTC.

The rearrangement uses TRBV21-1 and TRBJ2-7; TRBD1, the table's D call, lacks a check against the DNA. TRBV21-1 is an annotated pseudogene. This CDR3 has 15 amino acids. CDR3 nucleotides: TGTGCCAGCAGCCCCCCGGGTTATTTACTGGGCGAGCAGTACTTC. It yields the protein CASSPPGYLLGEQYF.

The rearrangement uses TRBV9 and TRBJ1-1, with a possible D match to TRBD1 (5 bases). V was shortened by 3 bases and J by 1 base, with 22 bases between the two germline ends. Germline values: CDR1 SGDLS, CDR2 YYNGEE. There are 18 residues in the CDR3. CDR3 nucleotides: TGTGCCAGCAGCGACGGGACGCGGGGGGAGGGAACGAACACTGAAGCTTTCTTT. Protein: CASSDGTRGEGTNTEAFF.

V is TRBV20-1 and J is TRBJ1-1, with D uncertain. This CDR3 comprises 12 residues. CDR1 is DFQATT, CDR2 SNEGSKA, per germline (reference sequence). Trimming shortened V by 0 bases and J by 4 bases, and 6 bases separated the two germline ends. The CDR3 DNA is TGCAGTGCTAGAGAGGGAAGCACTGAAGCTTTCTTT. Its protein product is CSAREGSTEAFF.

V is TRBV20-1 and J is TRBJ1-2; D is undetermined. The CDR3 sequence is 12 residues long. The germline V gene has CDR1 DFQATT and CDR2 SNEGSKA (reference sequence). Trimming cost V 5 bases and J 7 bases, with 14 bases left between them. The CDR3, as DNA: TGCAGTGCTTCCGACGGAGTCTTTGGCTACACCTTC. Amino acid sequence: CSASDGVFGYTF.

A word on this clonotype: This clone may be a read error of a much larger clone one base away. Here the CDR3 DNA reads TGTGCCAGCAATTTAGTTGGGGGAGGCGAGCAGTACTTC. As protein: CASNLVGGGEQYF. J is TRBJ2-7 and V is TRBV12-3 or TRBV12-4; TRBD2 is a possible D gene (6 bases). The CDR3 runs to 13 residues.

J is TRBJ2-7 and V is TRBV21-1; the DNA was not compared with TRBD1, the D call given in the table. TRBV21-1 is recorded as a pseudogene. The length of the CDR3 is 15 residues. The CDR3 spells CASTKKDRGAYEQYF. The DNA for the CDR3 is TGTGCCAGCACCAAAAAGGACAGGGGGGCCTACGAGCAGTACTTC.

The chain recombines TRBV20-1 with TRBJ1-2; D remains unclear. The germline V gene has CDR1 DFQATT and CDR2 SNEGSKA (reference sequence). This CDR3 spans 11 amino acids. The V and J ends lost 5 bases and 8 bases respectively, with 12 bases between them. In nucleotides, the CDR3 is TGCAGTGCTTTGAGTACCTGGGGCTACACCTTC. As protein: CSALSTWGYTF.

This sequence joins TRBV4-1 and TRBJ2-1; TRBD1 aligns across 7 bases. The J call may be wrong; the DNA end is better matched by TRBJ2-7. Germline-derived CDR1 and CDR2 are MGHRA and YSYEKL. CDR3 length: 18 residues. CDR3 residues: CASSQPKGSRGSYNEQYF. The CDR3 coding sequence is TGCGCCAGCAGCCAACCTAAGGGTAGCAGGGGGTCCTACAATGAGCAGTACTTC.

The J gene is TRBJ2-1, the V gene TRBV2, with a weak D call TRBD2 (5 bases). Between the trimmed V and J ends, which lost 8 bases and 0 bases, there was a span of 17 bases. Germline loops: CDR1 SNHLY, CDR2 FYNNEI. The length of the CDR3 is 16 residues. This CDR3 reads CASPFPRRSSYNEQFF. As DNA, the CDR3 is TGTGCCAGCCCATTCCCGCGGAGGAGCTCCTACAATGAGCAGTTCTTC.

This chain links TRBV6-1 with TRBJ2-3, with 9 bases matching TRBD2. Trimming cost V 6 bases and J 3 bases; bases outside gene matches: 13. Germline loops: CDR1 MNHNS, CDR2 SASEGT. The CDR3 loop spans 17 amino acids. CDR3 amino acids: CASSRQASGKRTDTQYF. The CDR3 region has the DNA TGTGCCAGCAGCCGTCAGGCTAGCGGGAAGAGGACAGATACGCAGTATTTT.

This chain connects TRBV7-2 to TRBJ2-7; TRBD1 or TRBD2 may be the D gene (6 bases each). Germline CDR1 SGHTA, CDR2 FQGNSA. Between the trimmed V and J ends, which lost 5 bases and 2 bases, there was a span of 16 bases. This CDR3 region has 15 residues. CDR3 nucleotide sequence: TGTGCCAGCAGCCTCGAGGGGGGACCTACCTACGAGCAGTACTTC. It encodes CASSLEGGPTYEQYF.

This clonotype was detected only a few times. The chain uses TRBV9 and TRBJ2-3, with D perhaps matching TRBD1 (6 bases). The CDR3 is 15 residues long. V was trimmed by 0 bases and J by 6 bases, leaving 14 bases between them. Germline values: CDR1 SGDLS, CDR2 YYNGEE. The CDR3 region is CASSVEQGRGDTQYF. In DNA form, the CDR3 reads TGTGCCAGCAGCGTAGAACAGGGACGCGGGGATACGCAGTATTTT.

The J gene is TRBJ1-6, the V gene TRBV12-3 or TRBV12-4, with a weak D call TRBD1 (6 bases). The CDR3 covers 16 residues. The V gene lost 6 bases and the J gene lost 3 bases, with 15 bases spanning the gap. The CDR3 is CASRRGGDFYNSPLHF. The CDR3 region has the DNA TGTGCCAGCAGGAGAGGGGGGGATTTCTATAATTCACCCCTCCACTTT.

There are many counts of this clonotype. The CDR3 bases are TGTGCCAGCAGCCCGAGACTAGCGGGGGGGCTCGGGGAGACCCAGTACTTC. Its protein product is CASSPRLAGGLGETQYF. V usage is TRBV7-2 and J usage is TRBJ2-5; 14 positions match TRBD2. The V gene end was trimmed by 5 bases and the J gene end by 5 bases; junction bases not matched to a gene: 10. The CDR3 spans 17 residues. Germline CDR1 SGHTA, CDR2 FQGNSA.